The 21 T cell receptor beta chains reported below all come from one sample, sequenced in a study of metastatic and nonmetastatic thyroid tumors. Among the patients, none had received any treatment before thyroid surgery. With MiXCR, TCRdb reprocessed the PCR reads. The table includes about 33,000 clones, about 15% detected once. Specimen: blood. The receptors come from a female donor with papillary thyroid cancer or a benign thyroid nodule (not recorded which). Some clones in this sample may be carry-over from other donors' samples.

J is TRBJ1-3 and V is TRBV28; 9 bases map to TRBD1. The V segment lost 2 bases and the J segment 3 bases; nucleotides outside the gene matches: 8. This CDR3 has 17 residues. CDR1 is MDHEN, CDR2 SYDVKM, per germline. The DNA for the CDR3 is TGTGCCAGCAGTTTAGGGACCGAGGACAGGGGTGGAAACACCATATATTTT. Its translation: CASSLGTEDRGGNTIYF.

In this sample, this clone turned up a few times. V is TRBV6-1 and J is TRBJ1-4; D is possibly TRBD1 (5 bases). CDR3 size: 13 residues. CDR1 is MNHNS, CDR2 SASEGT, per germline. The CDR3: CVSGLAQGEKLFF. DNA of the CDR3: TGTGTCAGTGGCCTAGCCCAGGGTGAAAAACTGTTTTTT.

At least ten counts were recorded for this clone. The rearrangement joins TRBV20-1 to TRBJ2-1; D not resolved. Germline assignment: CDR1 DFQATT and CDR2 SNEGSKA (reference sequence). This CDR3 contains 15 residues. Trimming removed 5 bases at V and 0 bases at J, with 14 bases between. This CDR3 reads CSAPRVSPSYNEQFF. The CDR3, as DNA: TGCAGTGCTCCCCGTGTCTCTCCCTCCTACAATGAGCAGTTCTTC.

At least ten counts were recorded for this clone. CDR3 nucleotides: TGCGCCAGCAGCCGCGACGGGGGGGCCGAAGATACGCAGTATTTT. This codes for CASSRDGGAEDTQYF. The chain links TRBV5-1 to TRBJ2-3; 8 bases agree with TRBD2. The CDR3 runs 15 residues. V shed 4 bases, J shed 5 bases, and the junction held 9 bases outside the gene matches. Germline lookup yields CDR1 SGHRS and CDR2 YFSETQ.

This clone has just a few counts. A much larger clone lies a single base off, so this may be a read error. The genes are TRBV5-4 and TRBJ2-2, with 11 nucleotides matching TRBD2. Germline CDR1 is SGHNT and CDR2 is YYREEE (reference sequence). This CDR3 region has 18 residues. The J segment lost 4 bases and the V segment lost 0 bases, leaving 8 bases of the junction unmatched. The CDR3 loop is CASSLETSGAMSTGELFF. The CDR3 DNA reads TGTGCCAGCAGCTTGGAGACTAGCGGGGCCATGAGCACCGGGGAGCTGTTTTTT. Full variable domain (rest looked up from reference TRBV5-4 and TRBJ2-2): ETGVTQSPTHLIKTRGQQVTLRCSSQSGHNTVSWYQQALGQGPQFIFQYYREEENGRGNFPPRFSGLQFPNYSSELNVNALELDDSALYLCASSLETSGAMSTGELFFGEGSRLTVL.

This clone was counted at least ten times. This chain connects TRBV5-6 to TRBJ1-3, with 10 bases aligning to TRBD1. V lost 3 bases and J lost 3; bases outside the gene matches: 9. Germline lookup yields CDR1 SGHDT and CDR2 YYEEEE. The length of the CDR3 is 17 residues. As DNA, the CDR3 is TGTGCCAGCAGCTCGATTCAGGGACAGGGGAATGGAAACACCATATATTTT. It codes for CASSSIQGQGNGNTIYF.

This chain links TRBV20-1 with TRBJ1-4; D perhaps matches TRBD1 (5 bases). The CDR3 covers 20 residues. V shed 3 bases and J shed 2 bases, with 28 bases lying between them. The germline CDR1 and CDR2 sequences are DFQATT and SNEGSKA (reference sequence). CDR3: CSARLVSGCGARDTNEKLFF. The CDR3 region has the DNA TGCAGTGCTAGGTTGGTCTCGGGGTGTGGGGCGCGGGATACTAATGAAAAACTGTTTTTT.

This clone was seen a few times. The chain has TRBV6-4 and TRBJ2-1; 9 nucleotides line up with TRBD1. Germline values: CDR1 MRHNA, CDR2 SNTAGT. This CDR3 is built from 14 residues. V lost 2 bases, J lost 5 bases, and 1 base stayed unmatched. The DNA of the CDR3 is TGTGCCAGCAGTGACGGACAGGGGAACAATGAGCAGTTCTTC. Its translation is CASSDGQGNNEQFF.

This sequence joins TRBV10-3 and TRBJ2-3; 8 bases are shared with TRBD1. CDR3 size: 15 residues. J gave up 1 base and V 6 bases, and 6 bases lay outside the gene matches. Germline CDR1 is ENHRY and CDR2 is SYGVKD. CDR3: CAIRQPGQGTDTQYF. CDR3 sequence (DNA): TGTGCCATCAGACAGCCGGGACAGGGCACAGATACGCAGTATTTT.

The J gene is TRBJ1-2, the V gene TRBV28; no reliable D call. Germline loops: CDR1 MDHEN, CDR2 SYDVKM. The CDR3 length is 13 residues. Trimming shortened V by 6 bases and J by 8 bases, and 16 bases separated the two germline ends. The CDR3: CASSPSKAYGYTF. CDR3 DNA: TGTGCCAGCAGCCCCTCGAAGGCGTACGGCTACACCTTC.

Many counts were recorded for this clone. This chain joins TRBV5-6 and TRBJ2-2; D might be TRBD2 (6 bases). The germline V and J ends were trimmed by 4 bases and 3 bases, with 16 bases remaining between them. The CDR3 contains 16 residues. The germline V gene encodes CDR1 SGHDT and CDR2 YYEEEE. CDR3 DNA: TGTGCCAGCAGCCGGCGGCGGGGATCGGACACCGGGGAGCTGTTTTTT. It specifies CASSRRRGSDTGELFF.

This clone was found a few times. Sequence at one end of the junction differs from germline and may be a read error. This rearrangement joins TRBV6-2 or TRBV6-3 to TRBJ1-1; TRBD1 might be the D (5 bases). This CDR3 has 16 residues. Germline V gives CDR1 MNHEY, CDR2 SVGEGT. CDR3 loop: CASIYGAGSVNTEAFF. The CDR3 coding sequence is TGTGCCAGCATTTACGGTGCAGGGAGTGTTAACACTGAAGCTTTCTTT.

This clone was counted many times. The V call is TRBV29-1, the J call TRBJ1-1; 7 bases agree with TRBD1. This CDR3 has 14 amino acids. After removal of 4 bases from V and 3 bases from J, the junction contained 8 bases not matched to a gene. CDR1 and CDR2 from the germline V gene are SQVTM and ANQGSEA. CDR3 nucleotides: TGCAGCGTTGGAGGGGGCAGGGGGGACACTGAAGCTTTCTTT. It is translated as CSVGGGRGDTEAFF.

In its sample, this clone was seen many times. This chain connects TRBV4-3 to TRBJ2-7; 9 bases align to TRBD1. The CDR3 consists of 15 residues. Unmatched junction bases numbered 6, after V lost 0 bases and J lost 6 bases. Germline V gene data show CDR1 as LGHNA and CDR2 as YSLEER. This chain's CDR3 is CASSQDGTGSFEQYF. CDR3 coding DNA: TGCGCCAGCAGCCAAGACGGGACAGGGTCTTTCGAGCAGTACTTC.

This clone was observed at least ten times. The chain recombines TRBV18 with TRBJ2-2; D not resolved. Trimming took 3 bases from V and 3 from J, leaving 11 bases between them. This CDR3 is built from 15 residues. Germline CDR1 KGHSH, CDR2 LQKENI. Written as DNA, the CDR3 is TGTGCCAGCTCACCTCGGCAGAGTGACACCGGGGAGCTGTTTTTT. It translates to CASSPRQSDTGELFF.

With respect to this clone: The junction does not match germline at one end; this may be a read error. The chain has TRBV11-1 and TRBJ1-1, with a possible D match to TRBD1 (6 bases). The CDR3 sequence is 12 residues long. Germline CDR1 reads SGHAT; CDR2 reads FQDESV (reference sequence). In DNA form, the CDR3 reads TGTGCCAGCAGCGTTAACAGGGACGATCAGTACTTT. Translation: CASSVNRDDQYF. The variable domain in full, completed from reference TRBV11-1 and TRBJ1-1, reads EAEVAQSPRYKITEKSQAVAFWCDPISGHATLYWYRQILGQGPELLVQFQDESVVDDSQLPKDRFSAERLKGVDSTLKIQPAELGDSAMYLCASSVNRDDQYFGQGTRLTVV.

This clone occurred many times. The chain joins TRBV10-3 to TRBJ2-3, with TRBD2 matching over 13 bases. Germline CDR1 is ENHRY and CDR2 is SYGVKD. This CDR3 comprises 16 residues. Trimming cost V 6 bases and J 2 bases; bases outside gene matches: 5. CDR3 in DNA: TGTGCCATCAGCGAGGGACTAGCGGGGACCACAGATACGCAGTATTTT. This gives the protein CAISEGLAGTTDTQYF.

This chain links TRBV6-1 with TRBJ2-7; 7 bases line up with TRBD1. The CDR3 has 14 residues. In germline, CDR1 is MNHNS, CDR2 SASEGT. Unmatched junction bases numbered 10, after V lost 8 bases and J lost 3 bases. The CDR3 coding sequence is TGTGCCAGCGAGCCCGGGACAGAGAGCTACGAGCAGTACTTC. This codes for CASEPGTESYEQYF.

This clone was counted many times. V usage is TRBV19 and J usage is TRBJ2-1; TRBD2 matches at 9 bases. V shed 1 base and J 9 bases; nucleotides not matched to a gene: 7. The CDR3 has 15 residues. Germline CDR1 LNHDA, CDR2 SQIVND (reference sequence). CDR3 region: CASSIGRGGLGEQFF. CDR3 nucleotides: TGTGCCAGTAGTATAGGGCGGGGGGGGTTAGGTGAGCAGTTCTTC.

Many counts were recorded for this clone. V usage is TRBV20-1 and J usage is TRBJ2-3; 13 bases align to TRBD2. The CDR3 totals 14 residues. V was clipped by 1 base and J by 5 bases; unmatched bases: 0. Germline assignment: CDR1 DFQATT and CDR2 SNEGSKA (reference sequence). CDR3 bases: TGCAGTGCTAGAGGGACTAGCGGGAGAGATACGCAGTATTTT. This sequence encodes CSARGTSGRDTQYF.

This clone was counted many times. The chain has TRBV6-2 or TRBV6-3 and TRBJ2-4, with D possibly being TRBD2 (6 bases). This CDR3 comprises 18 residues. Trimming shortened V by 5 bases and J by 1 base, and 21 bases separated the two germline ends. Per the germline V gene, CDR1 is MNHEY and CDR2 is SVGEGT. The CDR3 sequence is CASSETNGGLLAKNIQYF. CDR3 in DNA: TGTGCCAGCAGTGAGACTAATGGAGGGTTGTTGGCCAAAAACATTCAGTACTTC.